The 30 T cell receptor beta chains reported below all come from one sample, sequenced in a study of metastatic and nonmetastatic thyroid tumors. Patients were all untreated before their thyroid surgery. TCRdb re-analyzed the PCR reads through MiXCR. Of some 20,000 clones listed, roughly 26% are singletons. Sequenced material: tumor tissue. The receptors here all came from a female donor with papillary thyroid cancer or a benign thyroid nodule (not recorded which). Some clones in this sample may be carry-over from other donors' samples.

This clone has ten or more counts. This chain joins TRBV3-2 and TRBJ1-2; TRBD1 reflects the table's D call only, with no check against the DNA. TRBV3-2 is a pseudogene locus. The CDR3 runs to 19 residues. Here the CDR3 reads CASSPLLLKIGQGYYGYTF. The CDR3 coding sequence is TGTGCCAGCAGCCCCTTACTCCTTAAAATAGGACAGGGTTACTATGGCTACACCTTC.

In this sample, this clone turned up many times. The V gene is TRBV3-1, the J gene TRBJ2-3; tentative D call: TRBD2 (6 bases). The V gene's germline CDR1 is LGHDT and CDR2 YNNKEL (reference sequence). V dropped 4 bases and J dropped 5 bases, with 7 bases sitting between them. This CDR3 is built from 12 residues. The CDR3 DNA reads TGTGCCAGCAGCCGGGGAGGAGATACGCAGTATTTT. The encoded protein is CASSRGGDTQYF.

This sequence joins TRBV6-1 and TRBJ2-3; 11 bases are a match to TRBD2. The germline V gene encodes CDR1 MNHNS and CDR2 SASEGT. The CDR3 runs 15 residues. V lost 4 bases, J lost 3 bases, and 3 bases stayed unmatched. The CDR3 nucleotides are TGTGCCAGCAGTGCTATAGCGGGGGGGACAGATACGCAGTATTTT. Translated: CASSAIAGGTDTQYF.

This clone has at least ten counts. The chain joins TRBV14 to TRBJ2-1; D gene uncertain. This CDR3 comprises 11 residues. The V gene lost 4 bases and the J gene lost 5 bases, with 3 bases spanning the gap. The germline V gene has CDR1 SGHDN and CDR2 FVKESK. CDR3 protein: CASSRDNEQFF. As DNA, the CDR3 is TGTGCCAGCAGCCGGGACAATGAGCAGTTCTTC.

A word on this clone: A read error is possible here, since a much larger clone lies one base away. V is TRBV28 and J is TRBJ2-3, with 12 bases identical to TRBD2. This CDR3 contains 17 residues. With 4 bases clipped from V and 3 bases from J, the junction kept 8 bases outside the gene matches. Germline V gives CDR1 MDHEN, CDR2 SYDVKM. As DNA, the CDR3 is TGTGCCAGCAGTTGGCTAGCGGGAGGGAGAGGAACAGATACGCAGTATTTT. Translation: CASSWLAGGRGTDTQYF.

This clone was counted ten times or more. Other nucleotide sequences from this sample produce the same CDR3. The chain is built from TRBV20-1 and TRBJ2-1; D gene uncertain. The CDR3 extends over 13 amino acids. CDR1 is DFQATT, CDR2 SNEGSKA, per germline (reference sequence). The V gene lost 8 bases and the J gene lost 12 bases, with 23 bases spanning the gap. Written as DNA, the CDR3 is TGCAGTCAAACTTCATGGGGTTTTGTGGGGCAGTTCTTC. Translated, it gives CSQTSWGFVGQFF.

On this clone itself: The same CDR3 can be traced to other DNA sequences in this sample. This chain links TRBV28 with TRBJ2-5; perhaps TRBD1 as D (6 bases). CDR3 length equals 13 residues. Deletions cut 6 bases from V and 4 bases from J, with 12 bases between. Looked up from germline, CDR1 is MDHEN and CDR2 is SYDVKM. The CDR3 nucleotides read TGTGCCAGCAGAGTAGGGGGAGTAGAGACCCAGTACTTC. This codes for CASRVGGVETQYF.

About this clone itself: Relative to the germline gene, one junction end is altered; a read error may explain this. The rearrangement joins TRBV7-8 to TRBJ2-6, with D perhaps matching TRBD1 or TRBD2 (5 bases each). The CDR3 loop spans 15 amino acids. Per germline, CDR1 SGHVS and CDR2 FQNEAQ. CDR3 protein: CASWRRGAGANALTF. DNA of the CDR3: TGTGCCAGCTGGCGAAGGGGAGCTGGGGCCAACGCCCTGACTTTC.

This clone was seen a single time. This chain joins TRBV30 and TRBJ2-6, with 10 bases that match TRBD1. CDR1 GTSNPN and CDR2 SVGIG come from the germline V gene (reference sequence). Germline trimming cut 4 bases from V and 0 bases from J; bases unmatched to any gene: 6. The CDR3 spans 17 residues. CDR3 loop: CAWNRDRGSSGANVLTF. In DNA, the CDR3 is TGTGCCTGGAATAGGGACAGGGGTAGCTCTGGGGCCAACGTCCTGACTTTC. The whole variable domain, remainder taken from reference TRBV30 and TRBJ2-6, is SQTIHQWPATLVQPVGSPLSLECTVEGTSNPNLYWYRQAAGRGLQLLFYSVGIGQISSEVPQNLSASRPQDRQFILSSKKLLLSDSGFYLCAWNRDRGSSGANVLTFGAGSRLTVL.

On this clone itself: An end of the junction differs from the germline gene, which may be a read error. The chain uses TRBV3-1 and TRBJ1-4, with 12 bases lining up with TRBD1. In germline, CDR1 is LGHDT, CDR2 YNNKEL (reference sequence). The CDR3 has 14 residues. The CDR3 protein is CSSIQGTGGEKLFF. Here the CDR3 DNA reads TGTTCCAGCATCCAAGGGACAGGGGGCGAAAAACTGTTTTTT.

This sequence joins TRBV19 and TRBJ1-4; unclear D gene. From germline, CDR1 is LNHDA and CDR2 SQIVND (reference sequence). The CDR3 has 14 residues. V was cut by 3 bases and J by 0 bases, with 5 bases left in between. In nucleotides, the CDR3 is TGTGCCAGTAGTATGTCGGCAACTAATGAAAAACTGTTTTTT. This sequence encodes CASSMSATNEKLFF. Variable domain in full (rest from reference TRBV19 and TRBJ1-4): DGGITQSPKYLFRKEGQNVTLSCEQNLNHDAMYWYRQDPGQGLRLIYYSQIVNDFQKGDIAEGYSVSREKKESFPLTVTSAQKNPTAFYLCASSMSATNEKLFFGSGTQLSVL.

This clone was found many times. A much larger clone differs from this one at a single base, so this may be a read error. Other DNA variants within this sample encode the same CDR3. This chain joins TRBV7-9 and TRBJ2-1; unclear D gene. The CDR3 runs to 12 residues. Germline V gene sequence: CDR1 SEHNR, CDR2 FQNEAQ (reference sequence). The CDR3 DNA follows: TGTGCTAGCAGCTTATTGATCGGAGAGCAGTTCTTC. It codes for CASSLLIGEQFF.

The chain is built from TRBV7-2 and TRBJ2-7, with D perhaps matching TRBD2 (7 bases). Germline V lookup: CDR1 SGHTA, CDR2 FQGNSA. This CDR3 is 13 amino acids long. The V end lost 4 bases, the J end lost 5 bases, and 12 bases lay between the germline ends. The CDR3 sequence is CASSSGGVNEQYF. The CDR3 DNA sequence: TGTGCCAGCAGCTCGGGGGGCGTCAACGAGCAGTACTTC.

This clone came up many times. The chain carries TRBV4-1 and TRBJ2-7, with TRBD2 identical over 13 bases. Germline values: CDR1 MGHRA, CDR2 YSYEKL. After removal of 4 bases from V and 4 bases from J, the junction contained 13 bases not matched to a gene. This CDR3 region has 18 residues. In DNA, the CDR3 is TGCGCCAGCAGCCTGAGGATCCGGACTAGCGGGAGTTTTTACGAGCAGTACTTC. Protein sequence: CASSLRIRTSGSFYEQYF.

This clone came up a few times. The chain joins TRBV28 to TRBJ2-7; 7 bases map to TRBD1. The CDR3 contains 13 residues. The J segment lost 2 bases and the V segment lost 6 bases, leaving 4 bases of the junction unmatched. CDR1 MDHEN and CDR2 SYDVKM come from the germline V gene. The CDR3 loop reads CASSATGPYEQYF. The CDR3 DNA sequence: TGTGCCAGCAGCGCGACAGGGCCCTACGAGCAGTACTTC.

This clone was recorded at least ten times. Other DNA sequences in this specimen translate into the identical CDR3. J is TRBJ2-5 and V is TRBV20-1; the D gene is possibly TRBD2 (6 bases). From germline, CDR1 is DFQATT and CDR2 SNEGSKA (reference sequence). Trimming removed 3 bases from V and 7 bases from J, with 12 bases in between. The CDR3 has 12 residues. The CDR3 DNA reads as TGCAGTGCTAGCCGGGACTCCGGGACCCAGTACTTC. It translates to CSASRDSGTQYF.

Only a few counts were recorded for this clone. The CDR3 loop is CATQREVGELFF. CDR3 in DNA: TGTGCCACCCAACGGGAGGTCGGGGAGCTGTTTTTT. The chain employs TRBV6-1 and TRBJ2-2; 7 bases align to TRBD2. The junction had 6 bases not matched to a gene; V was cut back by 10 bases and J by 7 bases. Germline V gives CDR1 MNHNS, CDR2 SASEGT. The CDR3 has 12 residues.

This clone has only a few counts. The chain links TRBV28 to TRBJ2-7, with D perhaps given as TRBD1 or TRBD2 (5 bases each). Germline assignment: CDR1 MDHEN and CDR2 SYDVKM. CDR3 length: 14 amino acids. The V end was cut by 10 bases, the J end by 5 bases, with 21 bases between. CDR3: CATEPEGIRDEQYF. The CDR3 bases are TGTGCCACCGAACCCGAGGGGATTAGGGACGAGCAGTACTTC.

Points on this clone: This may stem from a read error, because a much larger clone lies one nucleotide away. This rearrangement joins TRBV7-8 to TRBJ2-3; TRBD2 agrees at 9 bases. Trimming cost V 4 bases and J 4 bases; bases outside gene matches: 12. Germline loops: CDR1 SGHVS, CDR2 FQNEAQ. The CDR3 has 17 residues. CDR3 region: CASSSPVAGVPPDTQYF. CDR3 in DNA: TGTGCCAGCAGCTCCCCCGTAGCGGGAGTGCCCCCAGATACGCAGTATTTT.

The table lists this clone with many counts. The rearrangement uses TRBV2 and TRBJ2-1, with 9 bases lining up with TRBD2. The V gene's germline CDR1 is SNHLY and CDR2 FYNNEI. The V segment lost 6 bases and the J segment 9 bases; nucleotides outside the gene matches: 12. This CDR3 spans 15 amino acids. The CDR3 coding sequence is TGTGCCAGCAGGCTTTCGGCTAGCGGGAACCGTGAGCAGTTCTTC. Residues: CASRLSASGNREQFF.

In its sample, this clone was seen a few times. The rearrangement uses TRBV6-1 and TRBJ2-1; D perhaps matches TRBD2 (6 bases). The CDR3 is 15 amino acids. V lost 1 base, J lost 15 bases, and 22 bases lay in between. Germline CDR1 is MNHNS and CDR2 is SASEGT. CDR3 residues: CASSEDPGSGNDRFF. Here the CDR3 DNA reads TGTGCCAGCAGTGAAGACCCCGGGAGCGGCAATGATCGGTTCTTC.

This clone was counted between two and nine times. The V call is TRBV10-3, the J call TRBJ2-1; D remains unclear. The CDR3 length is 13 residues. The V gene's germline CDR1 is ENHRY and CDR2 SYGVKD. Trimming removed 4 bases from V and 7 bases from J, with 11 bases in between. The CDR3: CAISVGGINEQFF. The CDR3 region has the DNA TGTGCCATCAGTGTCGGCGGAATAAATGAGCAGTTCTTC.

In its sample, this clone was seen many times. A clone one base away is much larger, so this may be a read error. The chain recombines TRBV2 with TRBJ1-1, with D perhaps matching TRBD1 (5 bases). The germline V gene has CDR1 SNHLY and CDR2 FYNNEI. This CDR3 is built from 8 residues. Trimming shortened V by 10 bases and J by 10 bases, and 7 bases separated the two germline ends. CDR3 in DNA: TGTGCCATGGGGACAGCTTTCTTT. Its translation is CAMGTAFF.

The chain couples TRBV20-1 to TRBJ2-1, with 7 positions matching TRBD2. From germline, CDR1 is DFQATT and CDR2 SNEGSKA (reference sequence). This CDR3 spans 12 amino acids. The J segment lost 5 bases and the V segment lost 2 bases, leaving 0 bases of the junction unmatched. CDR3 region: CSARLADNEQFF. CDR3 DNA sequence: TGCAGTGCTAGACTAGCGGACAATGAGCAGTTCTTC.

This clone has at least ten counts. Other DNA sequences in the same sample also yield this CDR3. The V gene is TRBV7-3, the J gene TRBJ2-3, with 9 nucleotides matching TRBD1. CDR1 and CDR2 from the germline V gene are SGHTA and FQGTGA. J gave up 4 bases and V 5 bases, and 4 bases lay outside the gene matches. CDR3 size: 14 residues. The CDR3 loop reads CASSPGQGPDTQYF. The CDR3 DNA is TGTGCCAGCAGCCCGGGACAGGGCCCAGATACGCAGTATTTT.

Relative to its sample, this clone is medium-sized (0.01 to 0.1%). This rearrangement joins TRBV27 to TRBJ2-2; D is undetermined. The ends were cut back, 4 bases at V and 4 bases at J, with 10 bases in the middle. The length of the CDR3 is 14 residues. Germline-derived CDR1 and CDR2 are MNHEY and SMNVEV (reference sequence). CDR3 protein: CASSSMPSTGELFF. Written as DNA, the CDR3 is TGTGCCAGCAGTTCCATGCCCAGCACCGGGGAGCTGTTTTTT.

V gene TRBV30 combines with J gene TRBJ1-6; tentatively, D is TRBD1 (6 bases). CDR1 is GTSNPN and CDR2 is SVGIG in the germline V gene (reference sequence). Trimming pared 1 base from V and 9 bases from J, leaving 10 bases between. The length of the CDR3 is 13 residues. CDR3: CAWSEQGGSPLHF. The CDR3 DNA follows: TGTGCCTGGAGTGAACAGGGAGGTTCACCCCTCCACTTT.

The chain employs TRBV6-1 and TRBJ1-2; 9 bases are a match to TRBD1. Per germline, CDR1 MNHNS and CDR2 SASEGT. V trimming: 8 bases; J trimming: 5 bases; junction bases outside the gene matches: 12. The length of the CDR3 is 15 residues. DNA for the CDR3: TGTGCCAGCCGAGAAGGGGGACAGGGAGGTTATGGCTACACCTTC. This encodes CASREGGQGGYGYTF.

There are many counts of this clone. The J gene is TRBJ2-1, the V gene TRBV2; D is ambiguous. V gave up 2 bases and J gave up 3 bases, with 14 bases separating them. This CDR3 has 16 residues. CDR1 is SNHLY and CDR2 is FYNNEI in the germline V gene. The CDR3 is CASSEPTVTYYNEQFF. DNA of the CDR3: TGTGCCAGCAGTGAACCCACAGTGACGTACTACAATGAGCAGTTCTTC.

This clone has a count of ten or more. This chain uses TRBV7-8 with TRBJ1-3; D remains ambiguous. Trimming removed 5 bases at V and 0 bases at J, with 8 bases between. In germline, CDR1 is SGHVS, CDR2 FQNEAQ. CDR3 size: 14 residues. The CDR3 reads CASSPSSSGNTIYF. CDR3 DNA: TGTGCCAGCAGCCCCAGTAGCTCTGGAAACACCATATATTTT.